The 25 T cell receptor beta chains in this list originate from one sample, sequenced in a study of T-cell memory formation after mild COVID-19. One entry per CDR3 protein, called by TCRdb with MiXCR from the 5' RACE reads. The table has hundreds of thousands of distinct CDR3 sequences, roughly 22% seen once. Sequences were obtained from PBMCs or a T cell subset sorted from them (not recorded which). The receptors derive from an adult woman who had mild COVID-19 (a few samples of this study predate the infection). Cell type and time point are not known.

This clonotype has only a few counts. The V call is TRBV2, the J call TRBJ1-2, with D possibly TRBD1 on 5 matching bases. The germline CDR1 and CDR2 sequences are SNHLY and FYNNEI. V lost 7 bases, J lost 0 bases, and 12 bases lay in between. This CDR3 is 14 amino acids long. The CDR3 bases are TGTGCCAGCAATAGGGAGGGGTCTAACTATGGCTACACCTTC. This translates into CASNREGSNYGYTF.

The rearrangement joins TRBV20-1 to TRBJ1-4, with no clear D. V gave up 2 bases and J gave up 1 base, with 14 bases separating them. The CDR3 contains 16 residues. CDR1 DFQATT and CDR2 SNEGSKA come from the germline V gene (reference sequence). The CDR3 region is CSARRWWKGTNEKLFF. As DNA, the CDR3 is TGCAGTGCTAGAAGGTGGTGGAAGGGAACTAATGAAAAACTGTTTTTT.

The V call is TRBV20-1, the J call TRBJ2-3, with D unclear. Germline values: CDR1 DFQATT, CDR2 SNEGSKA (reference sequence). The CDR3 is made up of 13 amino acids. Trimming removed 6 bases at V and 6 bases at J, with 16 bases between. CDR3 in amino acids: CSAPGPPGDTQYF. CDR3 DNA sequence: TGCAGTGCCCCCGGTCCCCCCGGCGATACGCAGTATTTT.

The genes are TRBV27 and TRBJ2-3, with TRBD1 as a possible D gene (6 bases). CDR3 length: 15 residues. Trimming cost V 4 bases and J 5 bases, with 16 bases left between them. The germline V gene has CDR1 MNHEY and CDR2 SMNVEV (reference sequence). CDR3 residues: CASSSTVTRGDTQYF. The CDR3, as DNA: TGTGCCAGCAGTTCGACAGTTACCAGGGGAGATACGCAGTATTTT.

Only a few counts were recorded for this clonotype. The genes are TRBV12-3 or TRBV12-4 and TRBJ2-7, with 7 bases matching TRBD2. Unmatched junction bases numbered 8, after V lost 2 bases and J lost 4 bases. CDR3 length: 15 residues. The CDR3 sequence is CASSLMSSGRYEQYF. In DNA, the CDR3 is TGTGCCAGCAGTTTAATGTCTAGCGGTCGTTACGAGCAGTACTTC.

Only a few counts were recorded for this clonotype. The chain employs TRBV30 and TRBJ1-5; D unresolved. The CDR3 has 13 residues. Germline V gene lookup returns CDR1 GTSNPN and CDR2 SVGIG (reference sequence). The V and J ends lost 0 bases and 2 bases respectively, with 5 bases between them. CDR3 bases: TGTGCCTGGAGTGTTCTCCGCAATCAGCCCCAGCATTTT. Protein product: CAWSVLRNQPQHF.

This sequence joins TRBV7-9 and TRBJ2-7; TRBD2 matches at 14 bases. CDR3 size: 18 residues. Trimming at V came to 4 bases and at J to 7 bases, leaving 15 bases not matched to a gene. CDR1 is SEHNR, CDR2 FQNEAQ, per germline (reference sequence). CDR3 sequence: CASSYGLAGGQKSGEQYF. Here the CDR3 DNA reads TGTGCCAGCAGCTACGGACTAGCGGGAGGTCAAAAAAGTGGGGAGCAGTACTTC.

This clonotype was detected only a few times. The chain has TRBV19 and TRBJ2-1; perhaps D is TRBD1 or TRBD2 (6 bases each). CDR3 length: 16 amino acids. Trimming left V 0 bases short and J 2 bases short, with 11 bases between. Germline V gene sequence: CDR1 LNHDA, CDR2 SQIVND (reference sequence). The chain's CDR3 is CASSIDFRGPYNEQFF. The DNA for the CDR3 is TGTGCCAGTAGTATAGACTTCCGGGGGCCCTACAATGAGCAGTTCTTC.

The chain is built from TRBV20-1 and TRBJ1-1, with 8 bases matching TRBD1. Germline CDR1 is DFQATT and CDR2 is SNEGSKA (reference sequence). This CDR3 spans 14 amino acids. V shed 3 bases and J 4 bases; nucleotides not matched to a gene: 7. The CDR3 reads CSASPGGPGTEAFF. In DNA form, the CDR3 reads TGCAGTGCTAGTCCAGGGGGCCCGGGCACTGAAGCTTTCTTT.

This clonotype was observed a few times. The V call is TRBV6-6, the J call TRBJ1-3; the D gene is possibly TRBD1 (5 bases). The CDR3 is made up of 15 amino acids. V gave up 4 bases and J gave up 4 bases, with 14 bases separating them. The germline V gene encodes CDR1 MNHNY and CDR2 SVGAGI (reference sequence). CDR3 DNA sequence: TGTGCCAGCAGTTCCTCTAAAGGGGACGGAAACACCATATATTTT. Amino acid sequence: CASSSSKGDGNTIYF.

This sequence joins TRBV5-1 and TRBJ2-7; D uncertain. Trimming took off 4 bases at V and 3 bases at J, with 8 bases between the two ends. This CDR3 contains 12 residues. The germline V gene has CDR1 SGHRS and CDR2 YFSETQ. DNA for the CDR3: TGCGCCAGCAGCAACTTAAACTACGAGCAGTACTTC. It encodes CASSNLNYEQYF.

CDR3 amino acids: CASSQGLEGFQPQHF. CDR3 in DNA: TGTGCCAGCAGCCAAGGGTTAGAGGGGTTTCAGCCCCAGCATTTT. This sequence joins TRBV3-1 and TRBJ1-5, with D maybe TRBD1 (5 bases). The ends were cut back, 1 base at V and 6 bases at J, with 13 bases in the middle. CDR1 LGHDT and CDR2 YNNKEL come from the germline V gene (reference sequence). The CDR3 loop spans 15 amino acids.

This clonotype was detected a few times. The chain combines TRBV4-2 with TRBJ1-1; D is uncertain. Trimming took off 1 base at V and 3 bases at J, with 6 bases between the two ends. The germline V gene encodes CDR1 LGHNA and CDR2 YNFKEQ. CDR3 length: 13 residues. In DNA, the CDR3 is TGTGCCAGCAGCCAAGCAGGAGACACTGAAGCTTTCTTT. Protein sequence: CASSQAGDTEAFF.

The chain is built from TRBV9 and TRBJ2-3; the match to TRBD2 covers 11 bases. Per germline, CDR1 SGDLS and CDR2 YYNGEE. Trimming took 4 bases from V and 3 from J; bases not matched to a gene: 7. The CDR3 loop spans 16 amino acids. The CDR3 protein is CASSRTSGGLTDTQYF. In DNA form, the CDR3 reads TGTGCCAGCAGCAGAACTAGCGGGGGTCTGACAGATACGCAGTATTTT.

The chain uses TRBV29-1 and TRBJ2-3; TRBD1 matches 9 bases. CDR3 size: 16 residues. The germline V gene has CDR1 SQVTM and CDR2 ANQGSEA. J lost 5 bases, V lost 0 bases, and 9 bases had no gene match. The CDR3 protein is CSVEDWDREPRDTQYF. DNA of the CDR3: TGCAGCGTTGAAGATTGGGACAGGGAGCCTAGAGATACGCAGTATTTT.

This clonotype has a handful of counts. The rearrangement uses TRBV7-9 and TRBJ1-3; 7 nucleotides line up with TRBD1. Germline V gene data show CDR1 as SEHNR and CDR2 as FQNEAQ (reference sequence). Losses at the gene ends were 5 bases for V and 8 bases for J; bases not matched to a gene: 21. The CDR3 spans 18 residues. The CDR3 loop reads CASSAGGLDTVPADTIYF. The CDR3 region has the DNA TGTGCCAGCAGCGCAGGGGGGCTGGACACGGTTCCTGCGGACACCATATATTTT.

This chain joins TRBV30 and TRBJ2-3; D not certain. From germline, CDR1 is GTSNPN and CDR2 SVGIG (reference sequence). CDR3 length: 13 amino acids. V gave up 4 bases and J gave up 0 bases, with 8 bases separating them. CDR3 loop: CAWKVLSTDTQYF. DNA of the CDR3: TGTGCCTGGAAGGTGTTGAGCACAGATACGCAGTATTTT.

The V and J genes are TRBV18 and TRBJ1-2, with TRBD1 identical over 10 bases. V lost 6 bases, J lost 3 bases, and 13 bases stayed unmatched. Germline lookup yields CDR1 KGHSH and CDR2 LQKENI. The CDR3 is 17 residues long. Here the CDR3 DNA reads TGTGCCAGCTCTCTTTTGCCCGGACAGGGGGACGACTATGGCTACACCTTC. Translating gives CASSLLPGQGDDYGYTF.

This clonotype was seen at least ten times. The chain couples TRBV6-5 to TRBJ2-1; 8 nucleotides align to TRBD2. Looked up from germline, CDR1 is MNHEY and CDR2 is SVGAGI. V was clipped by 2 bases and J by 2 bases; unmatched bases: 5. There are 16 residues in the CDR3. The DNA for the CDR3 is TGTGCCAGCAGTTACCTAATGACTAGCGCCTACAATGAGCAGTTCTTC. This sequence encodes CASSYLMTSAYNEQFF.

This clonotype was seen ten or more times. The CDR3 bases are TGTGCCAGCTCACCACGGACGTCGAGCTCCTACAATGAGCAGTTCTTC. Translation gives CASSPRTSSSYNEQFF. This chain links TRBV18 with TRBJ2-1, with D hard to call. V was clipped by 1 base and J by 0 bases, with 10 bases between them. This CDR3 has 16 residues. The germline CDR1 and CDR2 sequences are KGHSH and LQKENI.

This clonotype was seen a few times. The chain combines TRBV6-6 with TRBJ2-1; 7 bases line up with TRBD2. This CDR3 is 14 amino acids long. The germline gives CDR1 MNHNY, CDR2 SVGAGI (reference sequence). The V and J ends lost 9 bases and 5 bases, in that order; junction bases with no gene match: 10. This CDR3 is CASTRAGRDNEQFF. Here the CDR3 DNA reads TGTGCCAGTACTCGGGCAGGGAGGGACAATGAGCAGTTCTTC.

This rearrangement joins TRBV12-3 or TRBV12-4 to TRBJ1-6; D uncertain. The CDR3 contains 15 residues. Trimming took 7 bases from V and 7 from J, leaving 17 bases between them. CDR3 sequence reads: CASTLGSVMNSPLHF. The CDR3 region has the DNA TGTGCCAGCACCCTTGGGTCAGTTATGAATTCACCCCTCCACTTT.

This clonotype showed up just a few times. The V call is TRBV6-6, the J call TRBJ1-2, with a weak D call TRBD1 (5 bases). V lost 2 bases and J lost 8, with 15 bases in between. Germline V gives CDR1 MNHNY, CDR2 SVGAGI (reference sequence). CDR3 length: 14 residues. The CDR3 region is CASSYGRQRDGYTF. The CDR3, as DNA: TGTGCCAGCAGTTACGGCCGACAGCGGGACGGCTACACCTTC.

This clonotype was seen a handful of times. V is TRBV7-2 and J is TRBJ1-2; D unresolved. V was cut by 1 base and J by 8 bases, with 14 bases left in between. Germline V lookup: CDR1 SGHTA, CDR2 FQGNSA. The CDR3 runs to 14 residues. CDR3 loop: CASSLDPTGRGYTF. The CDR3 DNA reads as TGTGCCAGCAGCTTAGACCCGACGGGCAGGGGCTACACCTTC.

This rearrangement joins TRBV10-3 to TRBJ1-5; maybe TRBD1 (6 bases). V was clipped by 0 bases and J by 2 bases, with 17 bases between them. This CDR3 has 18 amino acids. Looked up from germline, CDR1 is ENHRY and CDR2 is SYGVKD. CDR3 residues: CAISESVGGWNGNQPQHF. In DNA form, the CDR3 reads TGTGCCATCAGTGAGTCAGTCGGGGGCTGGAATGGCAATCAGCCCCAGCATTTT.